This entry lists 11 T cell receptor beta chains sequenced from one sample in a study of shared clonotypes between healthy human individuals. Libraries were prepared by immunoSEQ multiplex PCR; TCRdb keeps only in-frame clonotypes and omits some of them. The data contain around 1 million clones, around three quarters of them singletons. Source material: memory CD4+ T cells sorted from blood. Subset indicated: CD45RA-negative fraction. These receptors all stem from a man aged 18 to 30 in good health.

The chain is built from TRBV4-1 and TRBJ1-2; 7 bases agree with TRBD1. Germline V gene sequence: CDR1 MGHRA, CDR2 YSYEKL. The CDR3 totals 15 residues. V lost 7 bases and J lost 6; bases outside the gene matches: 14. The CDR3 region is CASTHDRVVGNGYTF. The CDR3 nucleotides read TGCGCCAGCACCCATGACAGGGTTGTAGGAAATGGCTACACCTTC.

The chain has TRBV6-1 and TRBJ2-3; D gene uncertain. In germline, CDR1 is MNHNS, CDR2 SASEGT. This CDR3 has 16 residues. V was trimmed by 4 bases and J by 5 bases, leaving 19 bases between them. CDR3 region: CASSGRVLGAEDTQYF. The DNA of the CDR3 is TGTGCCAGCAGTGGCCGGGTCCTTGGAGCCGAAGATACGCAGTATTTT.

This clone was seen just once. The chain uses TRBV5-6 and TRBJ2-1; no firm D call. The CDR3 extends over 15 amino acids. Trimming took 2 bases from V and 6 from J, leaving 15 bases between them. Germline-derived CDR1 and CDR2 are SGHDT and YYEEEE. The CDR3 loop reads CASSLGIGVRNEQFF. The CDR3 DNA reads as TGTGCCAGCAGCTTAGGGATCGGTGTACGCAATGAGCAGTTCTTC.

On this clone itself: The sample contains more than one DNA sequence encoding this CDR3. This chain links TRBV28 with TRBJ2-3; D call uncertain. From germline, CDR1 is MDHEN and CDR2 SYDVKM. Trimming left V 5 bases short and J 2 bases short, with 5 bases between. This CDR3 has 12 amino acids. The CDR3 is CASSPTTDTQYF. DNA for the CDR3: TGTGCCAGCAGTCCTACCACAGATACGCAGTATTTT.

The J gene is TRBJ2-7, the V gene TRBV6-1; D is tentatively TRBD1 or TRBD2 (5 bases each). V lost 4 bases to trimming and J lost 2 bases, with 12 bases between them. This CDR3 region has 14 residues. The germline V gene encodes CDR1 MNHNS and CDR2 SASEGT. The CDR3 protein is CASSVKGRAYEQYF. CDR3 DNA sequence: TGTGCCAGCAGTGTGAAGGGACGAGCCTACGAGCAGTACTTC.

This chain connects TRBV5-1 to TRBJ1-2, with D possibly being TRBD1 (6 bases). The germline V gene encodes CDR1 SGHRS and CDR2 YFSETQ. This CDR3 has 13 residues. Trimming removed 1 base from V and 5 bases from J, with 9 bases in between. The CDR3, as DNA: TGCGCCAGCAGCTTGCGAACAGGGTATGGCTACACCTTC. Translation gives CASSLRTGYGYTF. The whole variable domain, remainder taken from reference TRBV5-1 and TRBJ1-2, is KAGVTQTPRYLIKTRGQQVTLSCSPISGHRSVSWYQQTPGQGLQFLFEYFSETQRNKGNFPGRFSGRQFSNSRSEMNVSTLELGDSALYLCASSLRTGYGYTFGSGTRLTVV.

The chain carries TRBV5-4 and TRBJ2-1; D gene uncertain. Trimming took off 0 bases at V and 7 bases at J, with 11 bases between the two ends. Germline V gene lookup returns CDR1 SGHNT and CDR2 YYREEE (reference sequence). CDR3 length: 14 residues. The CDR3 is CASSLGIAENEQFF. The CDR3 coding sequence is TGTGCCAGCAGCTTGGGCATAGCTGAAAATGAGCAGTTCTTC.

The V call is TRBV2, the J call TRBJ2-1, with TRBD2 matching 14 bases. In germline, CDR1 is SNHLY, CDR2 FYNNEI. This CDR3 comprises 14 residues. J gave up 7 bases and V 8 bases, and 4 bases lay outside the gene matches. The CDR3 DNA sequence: TGTGCCAGCGGGACTAGCGGGGGATGGAATGAGCAGTTCTTC. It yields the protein CASGTSGGWNEQFF.

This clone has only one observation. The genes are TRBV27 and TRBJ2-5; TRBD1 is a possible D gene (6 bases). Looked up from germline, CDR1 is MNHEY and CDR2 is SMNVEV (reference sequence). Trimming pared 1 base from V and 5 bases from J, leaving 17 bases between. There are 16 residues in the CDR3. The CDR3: CASSLLRGSGVETQYF. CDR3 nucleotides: TGTGCCAGCAGTTTATTAAGGGGGTCCGGGGTCGAGACCCAGTACTTC.

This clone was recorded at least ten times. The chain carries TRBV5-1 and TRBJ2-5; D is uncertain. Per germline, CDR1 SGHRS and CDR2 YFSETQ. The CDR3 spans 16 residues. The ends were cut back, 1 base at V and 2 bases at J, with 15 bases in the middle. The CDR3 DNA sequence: TGCGCCAGCAGCTTGAGGTCGGGCCCTACGCAAGAGACCCAGTACTTC. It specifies CASSLRSGPTQETQYF.

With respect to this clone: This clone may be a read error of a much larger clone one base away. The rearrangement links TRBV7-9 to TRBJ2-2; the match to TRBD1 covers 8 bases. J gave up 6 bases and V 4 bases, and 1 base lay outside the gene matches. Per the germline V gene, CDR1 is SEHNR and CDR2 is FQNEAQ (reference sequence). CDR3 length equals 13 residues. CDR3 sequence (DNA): TGTGCCAGCAGCTCACAGGGGGCCGGGGAGCTGTTTTTT. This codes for CASSSQGAGELFF.